This TCR beta chain was observed in a study of blood T cell repertoires in COVID-19. Study context: Sites across the United States, Italy and Spain contributed samples from acute and convalescent COVID-19. T cells, B-cell-depleted T cells, or PBMCs supplied cDNA or gDNA.

The germline V gene has CDR1 SGHRS and CDR2 YFSETQ. There are 16 residues in the CDR3. The junction had 6 bases not matched to a gene; V was cut back by 0 bases and J by 5 bases. This clone was counted a few times. This CDR3 is also generated by other DNA sequences in the sample. Under the authors' procedure: It was from reference gene primer amplification that nucleated cell counts were estimated. TCRdb keeps only in-frame clones here, not all; method: immunoSEQ multiplex PCR. V and J calls and clone size follow that table, whereas D and trimming were derived from the DNA. Of fewer than 250,000 clones listed, 80% to 90% are singletons.

The chain employs TRBV5-1 and TRBJ2-3, with TRBD2 identical over 10 bases. The sequence was collected from a woman between 40 and 50 years old with active or convalescent COVID-19. Sequencing input: peripheral blood. The CDR3 bases are TGCGCCAGCAGCTTGGCGAGCGGGGGGGCCGTAGATACGCAGTATTTT. It specifies CASSLASGGAVDTQYF.